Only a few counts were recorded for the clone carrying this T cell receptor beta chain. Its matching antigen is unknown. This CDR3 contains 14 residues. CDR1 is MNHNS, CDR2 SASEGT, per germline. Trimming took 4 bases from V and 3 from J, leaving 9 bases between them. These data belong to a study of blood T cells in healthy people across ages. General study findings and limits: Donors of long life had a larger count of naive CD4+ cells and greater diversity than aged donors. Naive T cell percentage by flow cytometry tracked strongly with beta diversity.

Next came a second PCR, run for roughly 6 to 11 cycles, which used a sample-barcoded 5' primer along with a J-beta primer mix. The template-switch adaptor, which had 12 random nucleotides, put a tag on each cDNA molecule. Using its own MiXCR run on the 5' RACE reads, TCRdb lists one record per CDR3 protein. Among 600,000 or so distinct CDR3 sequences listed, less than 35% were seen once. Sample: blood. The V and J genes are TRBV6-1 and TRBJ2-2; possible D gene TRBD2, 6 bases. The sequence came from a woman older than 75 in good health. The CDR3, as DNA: TGTGCCAGCAGTGGAGCGGGTTACACCGGGGAGCTGTTTTTT. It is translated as CASSGAGYTGELFF.